This T cell receptor beta chain is drawn from a study of identical twins. Whole-study results and caveats: It was out-of-frame TCR alpha sharing in monozygotic twins that models underestimated. The abundant beta clonotypes from cord blood had fewer insertions, and memory repertoires had none of this.

A universal primer site was incorporated via template switching, and the cDNA contained unique molecular identifiers. TCRdb ran MiXCR on the 5' RACE reads and lists one entry per CDR3 protein. The data show some 900,000 distinct CDR3 sequences, roughly 12% seen once. This clonotype was seen more than once but under ten times. The target antigen is unknown. CDR1 and CDR2 (germline): LGHNA, YNFKEQ. CDR3 length: 18 residues. The ends lost 1 base at V and 4 bases at J; junction bases unmatched: 10. This same sample was also taken into another study, of yellow fever vaccine responses in identical twins.

Material: PBMCs. This receptor was obtained from a woman between 18 and 30 years old in good health. The chain recombines TRBV4-2 with TRBJ2-1, with 10 nucleotides matching TRBD2. This chain's CDR3 is CASSQVQLAGPPYNEQFF. The DNA of the CDR3 is TGTGCCAGCAGCCAAGTCCAACTAGCGGGGCCACCGTACAATGAGCAGTTCTTC.